This T cell receptor (beta chain) was sequenced during a study of lymphopenia after photon versus proton radiotherapy. Study-wide points: After the lymphocyte nadir, photon-treated repertoires showed oligoclonal expansion, especially of CD8+ Temra cells. Under photons, naive T cells and diversity fell while effector/memory populations rose. Better survival with proton therapy was suggested as possible, not demonstrated. A bigger post-nadir fall in TCR diversity correlated inversely with survival time in deceased patients.

About this clone: What it recognizes is unknown.

Sequenced by immunoSEQ multiplex PCR; TCRdb stores in-frame clones only, minus some. Of roughly 17,000 clones listed, 80% to 95% are singletons. The CDR3 covers 16 residues. Germline V CDR1 and CDR2: KGHSH, LQKENI. The ends were cut back, 0 bases at V and 5 bases at J, with 15 bases in the middle. The genes are TRBV18 and TRBJ2-3, with D perhaps TRBD1 (6 bases). This TCR came from a woman in her thirties or forties with cholangiocarcinoma. Sequences were derived from peripheral blood, sampled from a patient treated with photon-based radiotherapy. This CDR3 is CASSPPAGAFVDTQYF. DNA of the CDR3: TGTGCCAGCTCACCACCGGCAGGGGCTTTTGTAGATACGCAGTATTTT.